Below, one T cell receptor beta chain is given with its context. The germline gives CDR1 SGHKS, CDR2 YYEKEE (reference sequence). CDR3 length equals 14 residues. Trimming shortened V by 2 bases and J by 1 base, and 10 bases separated the two germline ends. This specimen belongs to a study of blood T cell repertoires in COVID-19. Participants came from fewer than 25 US areas, aged about 18 to 95 years. Some clones are missing from TCRdb's copy, which holds only in-frame ones; the method was immunoSEQ multiplex PCR. Here the sample spans 150,000 to 200,000 clones, 75% to 85% being singletons. This chain links TRBV5-5 with TRBJ2-7, with a weak D call TRBD1 (5 bases). This sequence originates from a middle-aged man who had recovered from COVID-19. The sequenced sample consisted of PBMCs or T cells enriched from blood (not recorded which). The CDR3 loop reads CASSFSAGSYEQYF. In DNA form, the CDR3 reads TGTGCCAGCAGCTTTTCGGCAGGGTCCTACGAGCAGTACTTC. The complete variable domain, with remaining parts taken from reference TRBV5-5 and TRBJ2-7, reads DAGVTQSPTHLIKTRGQQVTLRCSPISGHKSVSWYQQVLGQGPQFIFQYYEKEERGRGNFPDRFSARQFPNYSSELNVNALLLGDSALYLCASSFSAGSYEQYFGPGTRLTVT.